Listed below are T cell receptor beta chains from one sample, sequenced in a study of glioma-infiltrating T cells after dendritic cell vaccination. Data came from immunoSEQ multiplex PCR; TCRdb stores just in-frame clones and leaves some out. The sample yields around 67,000 clones, about 76% seen once. The sample here was blood, taken before dendritic cell vaccination. The origin of the receptors is a human donor with glioblastoma. The CDR3 runs from the conserved cysteine through the conserved F or W. D genes are given only for firm matches. Expanded clones are given a class, and other clones once, few, many or no size at all.

CDR3nt | CDR3aa | j_gene | abundance | d_gene | v_gene
TGCGCCAGCAGCCTGGACGGTTTCGATTCTGGAAACACCATATATTTT | CASSLDGFDSGNTIYF | TRBJ1-3 | NA | NA | TRBV5-1
TGTGCCAGCAGCCAAGTTCTAGCGGGGGAAGAGACCCAGTACTTC | CASSQVLAGEETQYF | TRBJ2-5 | few | TRBD2 | TRBV4-2
TGTGCCAGCAGCCGTACAGACACCGGGGAGCTGTTTTTT | CASSRTDTGELFF | TRBJ2-2 | NA | NA | TRBV11-2
TGCAGCGTTGTAGTGGGGGGAAGAGGCTACGAGCAGTACTTC | CSVVVGGRGYEQYF | TRBJ2-7 | few | NA | TRBV29-1
TGCGCCAGCAGCTTGGGGACAGGGGGAGAGACCCAGTACTTC | CASSLGTGGETQYF | TRBJ2-5 | NA | TRBD1 | TRBV5-1
TGCGCCAGCAGTCCAAAAGGGGGGAACACTGAAGCTTTCTTT | CASSPKGGNTEAFF | TRBJ1-1 | NA | NA | TRBV10-2
TGTGCCAGCAGCGGGGGGACCCACCTCGGGGGCTACACCTTC | CASSGGTHLGGYTF | TRBJ1-2 | NA | NA | TRBV25-1
TGTGCCACCAGCAGAGATACTAAAAGGGGATCCTACGAGCAGTACTTC | CATSRDTKRGSYEQYF | TRBJ2-7 | NA | NA | TRBV15
TGTGCCAGCAGCTCGGGACAGGGGAAAGCTTTCTTT | CASSSGQGKAFF | TRBJ1-1 | NA | TRBD1 | TRBV7-2
TGTGCCAGCAGCGTAGCGGGGGGGACCTACAATGAGCAGTTCTTC | CASSVAGGTYNEQFF | TRBJ2-1 | once | TRBD2 | TRBV7-2
TGCGCCAGCAGTGCGGGGGGGGGAGGCACAGATACGCAGTATTTT | CASSAGGGGTDTQYF | TRBJ2-3 | NA | TRBD2 | TRBV5-1
TGCGCCAGCAGCCAACCTGACAGGGGGCATATGGATACGCAGTATTTT | CASSQPDRGHMDTQYF | TRBJ2-3 | few | TRBD1 | TRBV4-1
TGCGCCAGCAGCCCCCCGGGGGGAGAGACCCAGTACTTC | CASSPPGGETQYF | TRBJ2-5 | few | TRBD2 | TRBV4-1
TGTGCCAGCAGTGAACAAACAGGGGGCCACCAGCCCCAGCATTTT | CASSEQTGGHQPQHF | TRBJ1-5 | many | TRBD1 | TRBV6-1
TGCGCCAGCAGCTGGACAGGGAACACCGGGGAGCTGTTTTTT | CASSWTGNTGELFF | TRBJ2-2 | few | TRBD1 | TRBV5-1
TGTGCCAGCAGCTATACGGAGTTTAGGTACGAGCAGTACTTC | CASSYTEFRYEQYF | TRBJ2-7 | once | NA | TRBV5-5
TGCGCCAGCAGCCTGGCAGTCTCGGGGGGGGAGCAGTACTTC | CASSLAVSGGEQYF | TRBJ2-7 | once | TRBD2 | TRBV5-1
TGTGCCAGCAGCCCCAACCCGACAGGTGGCTACACCTTC | CASSPNPTGGYTF | TRBJ1-2 | NA | NA | TRBV9
TGTGCCAGCAGCTCAACCACTTGGGCCCGCACAGATACGCAGTATTTT | CASSSTTWARTDTQYF | TRBJ2-3 | few | NA | TRBV7-8
TGTGCCAGCAGTGCAGCCCTGGACAGTGAAGCTTTCTTT | CASSAALDSEAFF | TRBJ1-1 | NA | NA | TRBV25-1
TGTGCCAGCAGCCCACCTCAGACGGGACTAGCGGGGAGGTTTATCGGGGAGCTGTTTTTT | CASSPPQTGLAGRFIGELFF | TRBJ2-2 | NA | TRBD2 | TRBV9
TGTGCCAGCAGTTTCAACCGGGACTCTAGCACAGATACGCAGTATTTT | CASSFNRDSSTDTQYF | TRBJ2-3 | NA | NA | TRBV28
TGTGCCACCAGCAGAGGTTGGACAGCCAGCTCCTACGAGCAGTACTTC | CATSRGWTASSYEQYF | TRBJ2-7 | NA | NA | TRBV15
TGTGCCAGCACAGGACAGGGGTACTACAATGAGCAGTTCTTC | CASTGQGYYNEQFF | TRBJ2-1 | NA | TRBD1 | TRBV19
TGCGCCAGCAGCGTCACAGGGGACCCGAGCTCCTACAATGAGCAGTTCTTC | CASSVTGDPSSYNEQFF | TRBJ2-1 | NA | TRBD1 | TRBV5-1
TGTGCCTGGAGTAGGACCCGGACAGGGAGCCCCTACGAGCAGTACTTC | CAWSRTRTGSPYEQYF | TRBJ2-7 | NA | TRBD1 | TRBV30
TGCGCCAGCAGCCAAGATAAAGACAGGGGCTACTATGGCTACACCTTC | CASSQDKDRGYYGYTF | TRBJ1-2 | NA | TRBD1 | TRBV4-3
TGCAGCGTTGATTCTCTCCCCTCCGGGTCACTCTCTCCCCATGAGCAGTTCTTC | CSVDSLPSGSLSPHEQFF | TRBJ2-1 | NA | NA | TRBV29-1
TGTGCCTGGAGAGACAGGGAAGCTTTCTTT | CAWRDREAFF | TRBJ1-1 | NA | NA | TRBV30
TGTGCCAGCAGCTTAGGCGGGGGTCCGAGTGGCGGCTACACCTTC | CASSLGGGPSGGYTF | TRBJ1-2 | NA | NA | TRBV7-9
TGTGCCACCGGTCTGGGCAGCACAGATACGCAGTATTTT | CATGLGSTDTQYF | TRBJ2-3 | NA | NA | TRBV15
TGCAGCGTTGATCTACAGGGAGCCGGGGAGCTGTTTTTT | CSVDLQGAGELFF | TRBJ2-2 | NA | NA | TRBV29-1
TGTGCCAGCAGCTTAGCGGGGGGGCCATACGAGCAGTACTTC | CASSLAGGPYEQYF | TRBJ2-7 | NA | TRBD2 | TRBV11-2
TGTGCCAGTAGACCACAGGGTGGGGATTCACCCCTCCACTTT | CASRPQGGDSPLHF | TRBJ1-6 | NA | NA | TRBV19
TGTGCCAGCAGCCTGGAGGGAATTGTGGATGGCTACACCTTC | CASSLEGIVDGYTF | TRBJ1-2 | few | NA | TRBV21-1
TGTGCCAGCAGCGCCGACAGGGTTATCGTGGCCACTGAAGCTTTCTTT | CASSADRVIVATEAFF | TRBJ1-1 | NA | TRBD1 | TRBV5-4
TGTGCCAGTAGTATCGACAGGGAAGGAGGAAACACCATATATTTT | CASSIDREGGNTIYF | TRBJ1-3 | NA | TRBD1 | TRBV19
TGTGCCAGCAGTGCCACCGGGACAGGGTATGAGCAGTTCTTC | CASSATGTGYEQFF | TRBJ2-1 | few | TRBD1 | TRBV6-6
TGTGCCAGTAGTATTTTCGGGCGGACAGGGAATAACTATGGCTACACCTTC | CASSIFGRTGNNYGYTF | TRBJ1-2 | NA | TRBD1 | TRBV19
TGTGCCAGCAGTGCAATGGGGACTAGCGGAATGCTTCTCGAGCAGTACTTC | CASSAMGTSGMLLEQYF | TRBJ2-7 | NA | TRBD2 | TRBV2
TGTGCCAGCAGCTTGTGGTACGAGCAGTACTTC | CASSLWYEQYF | TRBJ2-7 | NA | NA | TRBV5-8
TGCGCCAGCAGCTTGGGTCTAGACTCCTACAATGAGCAGTTCTTC | CASSLGLDSYNEQFF | TRBJ2-1 | NA | NA | TRBV5-1
TGTGCCTGGAGTGTAACGGCGGGGGGCACAGATACGCAGTATTTT | CAWSVTAGGTDTQYF | TRBJ2-3 | NA | TRBD2 | TRBV30
TGTGCCAGCAGCTTGGGTGGCAGGGGCTATGGCTACACCTTC | CASSLGGRGYGYTF | TRBJ1-2 | NA | NA | TRBV5-6
TGTGCCAGCAGACCGCAGGGGGCCCCTTACGAGCAGTACTTC | CASRPQGAPYEQYF | TRBJ2-7 | NA | TRBD1 | TRBV16
TGTGCCAGCAGTTACTCTCGCACGGCGAACACCGGGGAGCTGTTTTTT | CASSYSRTANTGELFF | TRBJ2-2 | NA | NA | TRBV6-5
TGTGCCAGCAGTTCCCTAGCGGGGGGTGACAATGAGCAGTTCTTC | CASSSLAGGDNEQFF | TRBJ2-1 | NA | TRBD2 | TRBV6-6